The 27 T cell receptor beta chains below come from one sample, sequenced in a study of T cells in Graves' hyperthyroidism and ophthalmopathy. Researchers amplified the TCR beta CDR3 regions from RNA transcripts. The HTBI primer set drove a first-round RT-PCR of the TCR CDR3. Via MiXCR, TCRdb re-called the multiplex PCR reads, giving one row per CDR3 protein. The sample lists about 380,000 distinct CDR3 sequences; roughly 20% were seen once. Source material: blood. The receptors derive from a young man with Graves' ophthalmopathy.

This clonotype has a count of ten or more. This chain connects TRBV10-3 to TRBJ2-5; possible D gene TRBD2, 6 bases. This CDR3 comprises 14 residues. V was cut by 4 bases and J by 1 base, with 10 bases left in between. Germline assignment: CDR1 ENHRY and CDR2 SYGVKD. This CDR3 is CAISGGLSQETQYF. The CDR3 DNA is TGTGCCATCAGTGGGGGACTGAGCCAAGAGACCCAGTACTTC.

This clonotype was recorded many times. The chain joins TRBV7-9 to TRBJ1-2, with a possible D match to TRBD1 (6 bases). Trimming removed 5 bases from V and 8 bases from J, with 18 bases in between. Germline V gene sequence: CDR1 SEHNR, CDR2 FQNEAQ (reference sequence). The CDR3 runs 14 residues. This CDR3 is CASSPGHPAVGYTF. The DNA of the CDR3 is TGTGCCAGCAGCCCGGGACATCCGGCGGTGGGCTACACCTTC.

There are a few counts of this clonotype. The chain combines TRBV9 with TRBJ1-4; 7 nucleotides agree with TRBD1. The CDR3 consists of 14 residues. V dropped 3 bases and J dropped 4; count of bases not matched to a gene: 3. Germline V gives CDR1 SGDLS, CDR2 YYNGEE. CDR3 in amino acids: CASSGGQNNEKLFF. As DNA, the CDR3 is TGTGCCAGCAGCGGGGGACAGAATAATGAAAAACTGTTTTTT. Full variable domain (outside the CDR3, taken from reference TRBV9 and TRBJ1-4): DSGVTQTPKHLITATGQRVTLRCSPRSGDLSVYWYQQSLDQGLQFLIQYYNGEERAKGNILERFSAQQFPDLHSELNLSSLELGDSALYFCASSGGQNNEKLFFGSGTQLSVL.

With regard to this clonotype: A much larger clone lies a single base off, so this may be a read error. V and J are TRBV12-3 or TRBV12-4 and TRBJ1-3; TRBD1 might be the D (6 bases). This CDR3 has 16 amino acids. The DNA for the CDR3 is TGTGCCGGCAGTCCCGGACAGCTTCTCTCTGGAAACACCATATATTTT. Protein product: CAGSPGQLLSGNTIYF.

This clonotype was observed a handful of times. The rearrangement uses TRBV12-3 or TRBV12-4 and TRBJ2-1; TRBD2 matches 10 bases. Trimming removed 3 bases from V and 7 bases from J; junction bases left unmatched: 12. The CDR3 extends over 17 amino acids. In DNA, the CDR3 is TGTGCCAGCAGTTTCTCACCCGGGACTAGCGACCTAAATGAGCAGTTCTTC. Protein product: CASSFSPGTSDLNEQFF.

This clonotype was detected ten times or more. The chain combines TRBV5-1 with TRBJ2-1; 7 bases map to TRBD1. The junction had 5 bases not matched to a gene; V was cut back by 0 bases and J by 5 bases. This CDR3 contains 15 residues. Per germline, CDR1 SGHRS and CDR2 YFSETQ. This chain's CDR3 is CASSLGTGDHNEQFF. The CDR3 region has the DNA TGCGCCAGCAGCTTGGGAACAGGGGACCACAATGAGCAGTTCTTC.

CDR3 residues: CATSRGGQGFYNEQFF. The CDR3 coding sequence is TGTGCCACCAGCCGGGGGGGCCAGGGGTTCTACAATGAGCAGTTCTTC. The chain joins TRBV15 to TRBJ2-1; 8 bases are a match to TRBD2. Looked up from germline, CDR1 is LNHNV and CDR2 is YYDKDF (reference sequence). This CDR3 has 16 amino acids. J lost 3 bases, V lost 5 bases, and 9 bases had no gene match.

A few counts support this clonotype. The rearrangement joins TRBV6-1 to TRBJ1-4; 7 bases agree with TRBD1. V lost 5 bases to trimming and J lost 5 bases; unmatched junction nucleotides: 8. This CDR3 contains 15 residues. The germline V gene has CDR1 MNHNS and CDR2 SASEGT. The CDR3 here is CASSRNRGTNEKLFF. Here the CDR3 DNA reads TGTGCCAGCAGTAGGAACAGGGGAACAAATGAAAAACTGTTTTTT.

V is TRBV6-1 and J is TRBJ1-2, with TRBD1 as a possible D gene (5 bases). Germline V gene sequence: CDR1 MNHNS, CDR2 SASEGT. V was trimmed by 2 bases and J by 7 bases, leaving 8 bases between them. The CDR3 length is 12 residues. In DNA form, the CDR3 reads TGTGCCAGCAGTGAAAGGGACTTTGGCTACACCTTC. Its protein product is CASSERDFGYTF.

This clonotype was detected many times. The chain links TRBV20-1 to TRBJ1-1; no reliable D call. With 0 bases removed from V and 11 bases from J, the gap between germline ends came to 13 bases. This CDR3 spans 12 amino acids. Germline CDR1 and CDR2: DFQATT and SNEGSKA (reference sequence). CDR3 DNA: TGCAGTGCTAGAGATCTTTGGGAGTCTGCTTTCTTT. It specifies CSARDLWESAFF.

The chain uses TRBV28 and TRBJ2-3, with D possibly TRBD2 on 5 matching bases. Between the trimmed V and J ends, which lost 6 bases and 2 bases, there was a span of 18 bases. The germline CDR1 and CDR2 sequences are MDHEN and SYDVKM. The CDR3 is made up of 16 amino acids. CDR3 loop: CASSWAGLTNTDTQYF. The CDR3 region has the DNA TGTGCCAGCAGCTGGGCAGGACTTACGAACACAGATACGCAGTATTTT.

The J gene is TRBJ2-5, the V gene TRBV20-1; 8 nucleotides align to TRBD2. Losses at the gene ends were 3 bases for V and 4 bases for J; bases not matched to a gene: 4. The germline V gene encodes CDR1 DFQATT and CDR2 SNEGSKA (reference sequence). This CDR3 has 13 amino acids. This CDR3 reads CSASGGAGETQYF. The CDR3 nucleotides read TGCAGTGCTAGCGGGGGGGCCGGAGAGACCCAGTACTTC.

This clonotype showed up just a few times. A clone one base away is much larger, so this may be a read error. V usage is TRBV5-1 and J usage is TRBJ1-1; D gene ambiguous. The CDR3 consists of 16 residues. V was clipped by 4 bases and J by 5 bases, with 21 bases between them. The germline V gene has CDR1 SGHRS and CDR2 YFSETQ. CDR3 nucleotides: TGCGCCAGCAGCCCCCCTGGCGGTTCAGGTCGAACTGAAGCTTTCTTT. The encoded protein is CASSPPGGSGRTEAFF.

In its sample, this clonotype was seen many times. The J gene is TRBJ1-2, the V gene TRBV5-8; D unclear. The CDR3 is 13 residues long. Germline V gene data show CDR1 as SGHTS and CDR2 as YDEGEE. The V and J ends lost 4 bases and 2 bases respectively, with 9 bases between them. CDR3 in amino acids: CASSLENNYGYTF. CDR3 DNA: TGTGCCAGCAGCCTAGAAAACAACTATGGCTACACCTTC.

The rearrangement joins TRBV6-1 to TRBJ2-3; D is unresolved. Per germline, CDR1 MNHNS and CDR2 SASEGT. V lost 1 base and J 1 base, leaving 6 bases between the germline ends. The CDR3 contains 14 residues. The chain's CDR3 is CASSEGRGTDTQYF. The CDR3 bases are TGTGCCAGCAGTGAAGGGCGCGGCACAGATACGCAGTATTTT.

This clonotype occurred a few times. The CDR3 is CASRGVGANVLTF. CDR3 DNA sequence: TGTGCCAGCAGGGGGGTTGGGGCCAACGTCCTGACTTTC. This chain connects TRBV9 to TRBJ2-6, with D possibly being TRBD1 or TRBD2 (5 bases each). CDR3 length: 13 residues. Trimming pared 5 bases from V and 3 bases from J, leaving 6 bases between. From germline, CDR1 is SGDLS and CDR2 YYNGEE.

Remarks on this clonotype: One junction end does not reproduce the germline sequence, and a read error may be involved. The CDR3 sequence: CASSLASTGDYEQYF. For the CDR3, the DNA is TGTGCTAGCAGCTTAGCCTCGACAGGGGACTACGAGCAGTACTTC. This chain links TRBV7-7 with TRBJ2-7; 8 nucleotides match TRBD1. Germline V gives CDR1 SSHAT, CDR2 FNYEAQ (reference sequence). CDR3 length equals 15 residues.

This clonotype has a count of ten or more. The chain joins TRBV28 to TRBJ1-2, with 8 bases aligning to TRBD1. CDR3 length equals 15 residues. From germline, CDR1 is MDHEN and CDR2 SYDVKM. The V segment lost 3 bases and the J segment 3 bases; nucleotides outside the gene matches: 6. The CDR3 loop is CASSLGQERDYGYTF. The CDR3 DNA is TGTGCCAGCAGTTTGGGACAGGAGAGGGACTATGGCTACACCTTC.

This clonotype was seen only a few times. The genes are TRBV5-1 and TRBJ2-7, with no clear D. The CDR3 consists of 15 residues. Trimming removed 0 bases at V and 4 bases at J, with 14 bases between. Germline V lookup: CDR1 SGHRS, CDR2 YFSETQ. In nucleotides, the CDR3 is TGCGCCAGCAGCTTGGCCGGGCCAGAGTCGTACGAGCAGTACTTC. Encoded protein: CASSLAGPESYEQYF.

This clonotype was seen a few times. The chain is built from TRBV20-1 and TRBJ2-5; possible D gene TRBD1, 6 bases. The CDR3 runs 17 residues. V lost 4 bases and J lost 7, with 28 bases in between. Germline CDR1 DFQATT, CDR2 SNEGSKA (reference sequence). The CDR3 coding sequence is TGCAGTGCTACTCATCTACAGGGAGTTTTTTTCATAGGGACCCAGTACTTC. Protein product: CSATHLQGVFFIGTQYF.

This clonotype appeared a few times. The chain recombines TRBV7-9 with TRBJ1-2, with a weak D call TRBD1 (6 bases). The CDR3 length is 15 residues. CDR1 SEHNR and CDR2 FQNEAQ come from the germline V gene (reference sequence). V lost 4 bases, J lost 4 bases, and 16 bases lay in between. The CDR3 reads CASSSALGAIYGYTF. The DNA for the CDR3 is TGTGCCAGCAGCTCCGCGTTGGGGGCGATCTATGGCTACACCTTC.

This clonotype was seen repeatedly, ten times or more. The chain combines TRBV27 with TRBJ1-4, with 9 bases lining up with TRBD1. CDR3 length: 14 amino acids. Germline CDR1 is MNHEY and CDR2 is SMNVEV (reference sequence). Unmatched junction bases numbered 9, after V lost 8 bases and J lost 8 bases. The CDR3 region is CASEEDRGDEKLFF. The CDR3 DNA reads as TGTGCCAGCGAGGAGGACAGGGGAGACGAAAAACTGTTTTTT.

The chain carries TRBV9 and TRBJ2-7; TRBD1 agrees at 7 bases. Germline-derived CDR1 and CDR2 are SGDLS and YYNGEE. The CDR3 covers 14 residues. The V gene end was trimmed by 2 bases and the J gene end by 0 bases; junction bases not matched to a gene: 2. As DNA, the CDR3 is TGTGCCAGCAGCGTGACAGGGAACTCCTACGAGCAGTACTTC. Translated: CASSVTGNSYEQYF.

This clonotype was seen repeatedly, ten times or more. The V and J genes are TRBV3-1 and TRBJ1-2; weak D call: TRBD1 (5 bases). CDR1 is LGHDT, CDR2 YNNKEL, per germline (reference sequence). The germline V and J ends were trimmed by 0 bases and 0 bases, with 11 bases remaining between them. This CDR3 spans 16 amino acids. The CDR3 coding sequence is TGTGCCAGCAGCCAAGATTACTCAGGGTCTAACTATGGCTACACCTTC. This codes for CASSQDYSGSNYGYTF.

The sample holds many counts of this clonotype. The CDR3 DNA is TGTGCCAGCAGTCCCCGGGGAGGCAATCAGCCCCAGCATTTT. The encoded protein is CASSPRGGNQPQHF. The V and J genes are TRBV12-3 or TRBV12-4 and TRBJ1-5; no clear D gene. This CDR3 comprises 14 residues. V lost 5 bases to trimming and J lost 2 bases, with 10 bases between them.

V usage is TRBV10-3 and J usage is TRBJ2-3, with D possibly being TRBD1 (6 bases). V was cut by 6 bases and J by 0 bases, with 7 bases left in between. Germline V gene data show CDR1 as ENHRY and CDR2 as SYGVKD. The CDR3 is 13 amino acids. In nucleotides, the CDR3 is TGTGCCATCAGGGACAGTAGCACAGATACGCAGTATTTT. This translates into CAIRDSSTDTQYF.

This clonotype was counted many times. One junction end does not reproduce the germline sequence, and a read error may be involved. The chain employs TRBV10-1 and TRBJ1-1; D uncertain. The CDR3 totals 13 residues. The germline gives CDR1 WNHNN, CDR2 SYGVQD (reference sequence). CDR3 residues: CASSETVNTEAFF. CDR3 DNA sequence: TGTGCCAGCAGCGAAACAGTGAACACTGAAGCTTTCTTT.